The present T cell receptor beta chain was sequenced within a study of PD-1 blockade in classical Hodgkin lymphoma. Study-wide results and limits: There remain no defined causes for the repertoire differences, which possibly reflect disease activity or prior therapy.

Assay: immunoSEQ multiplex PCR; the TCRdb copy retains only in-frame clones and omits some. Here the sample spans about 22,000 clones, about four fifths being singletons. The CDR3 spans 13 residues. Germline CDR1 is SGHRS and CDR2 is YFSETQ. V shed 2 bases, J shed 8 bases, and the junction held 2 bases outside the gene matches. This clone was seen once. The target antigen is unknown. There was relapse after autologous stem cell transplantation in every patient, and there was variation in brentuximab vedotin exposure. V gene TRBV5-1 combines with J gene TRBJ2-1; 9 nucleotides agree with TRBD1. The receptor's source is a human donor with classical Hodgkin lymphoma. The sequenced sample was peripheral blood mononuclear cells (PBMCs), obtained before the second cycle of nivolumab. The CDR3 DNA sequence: TGCGCCAGCAGCTTCACAGGGGGCCATGAGCAGTTCTTC. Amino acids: CASSFTGGHEQFF.